Each of the 12 T cell receptor beta chains below was sequenced from the same sample in a study of T cells after posttransplantation cyclophosphamide. Busulfan-fludarabine conditioning, marrow transplant, and cyclophosphamide on days +3 and +4 were administered. Sequencing was performed with immunoSEQ multiplex PCR; in TCRdb, only in-frame clones are kept and a portion is missing. This repertoire holds roughly 25,000 clones, and none appear only once. The specimen was PBMCs, collected after allogeneic stem cell transplant with posttransplant cyclophosphamide. The receptors were gathered from a male patient aged 18 to 35 who received an allogeneic stem cell transplant from a related donor, was CMV-positive, and had no GVHD. Some of the T cells might come from the graft donor.

The table lists this clone with many counts. V is TRBV18 and J is TRBJ1-2; D unclear. This CDR3 spans 13 amino acids. Trimming left V 3 bases short and J 8 bases short, with 13 bases between. Germline CDR1 and CDR2: KGHSH and LQKENI. The CDR3 DNA reads as TGTGCCAGCTCACCTCAGGACTCTTTGGGCTACACCTTC. Residues: CASSPQDSLGYTF.

There are many counts of this clone. The rearrangement joins TRBV27 to TRBJ1-1, with D possibly being TRBD1 (5 bases). V shed 7 bases and J shed 5 bases, with 11 bases lying between them. The CDR3 contains 12 residues. Germline values: CDR1 MNHEY, CDR2 SMNVEV (reference sequence). The CDR3 here is CASMGGVTEAFF. The DNA for the CDR3 is TGTGCCAGCATGGGGGGAGTGACTGAAGCTTTCTTT.

This clone was seen many times. This sequence joins TRBV2 and TRBJ1-1; D is possibly TRBD1 (6 bases). The CDR3 loop spans 11 amino acids. Germline assignment: CDR1 SNHLY and CDR2 FYNNEI. Trimming cost V 7 bases and J 7 bases, with 10 bases left between them. The CDR3 coding sequence is TGTGCCAGCAACAGGGTGTTTGAAGCTTTCTTT. As protein: CASNRVFEAFF.

This clone was recorded at least ten times. The chain is built from TRBV5-6 and TRBJ1-6, with D possibly TRBD1 on 6 matching bases. The CDR3 sequence is 16 residues long. CDR1 SGHDT and CDR2 YYEEEE come from the germline V gene. The germline V and J ends were trimmed by 4 bases and 4 bases, with 15 bases remaining between them. The CDR3 DNA follows: TGTGCCAGCAGCCCCCTTCCAGGGGAGTATAATTCACCCCTCCACTTT. Protein product: CASSPLPGEYNSPLHF. The full variable domain, completed using reference TRBV5-6 and TRBJ1-6, is DAGVTQSPTHLIKTRGQQVTLRCSPKSGHDTVSWYQQALGQGPQFIFQYYEEEERQRGNFPDRFSGHQFPNYSSELNVNALLLGDSALYLCASSPLPGEYNSPLHFGNGTRLTVT.

This clone was seen a handful of times. The chain couples TRBV6-5 to TRBJ1-1; D not certain. V lost 5 bases to trimming and J lost 7 bases, with 11 bases between them. This CDR3 region has 12 residues. Germline CDR1 and CDR2: MNHEY and SVGAGI. This CDR3 is CASSEMGLEAFF. In DNA, the CDR3 is TGTGCCAGCAGTGAAATGGGCCTTGAAGCTTTCTTT.

This clone was found many times. The rearrangement links TRBV10-3 to TRBJ2-1, with D hard to call. Germline V gives CDR1 ENHRY, CDR2 SYGVKD. Trimming took off 10 bases at V and 6 bases at J, with 10 bases between the two ends. The CDR3 runs to 11 residues. CDR3 amino acids: CATQSGNEQFF. The CDR3 DNA reads as TGTGCCACCCAATCGGGCAATGAGCAGTTCTTC.

This clone was recorded at least ten times. The chain combines TRBV7-9 with TRBJ1-4; D gene uncertain. Germline CDR1 reads SEHNR; CDR2 reads FQNEAQ (reference sequence). The CDR3 is 12 residues long. Trimming cost V 1 base and J 10 bases, with 7 bases left between them. The DNA for the CDR3 is TGTGCCAGCAGCTTAGAATCAGGAAAACTGTTTTTT. Amino acids: CASSLESGKLFF.

This clone was seen repeatedly, ten times or more. The chain uses TRBV7-9 and TRBJ2-1; possibly TRBD2 for D (5 bases). Between the trimmed V and J ends, which lost 5 bases and 9 bases, there was a span of 11 bases. This CDR3 region has 12 residues. Germline lookup yields CDR1 SEHNR and CDR2 FQNEAQ (reference sequence). In DNA form, the CDR3 reads TGTGCCAGCAGCCCCACTAGAAGTGAGCAGTTCTTC. Translating it yields CASSPTRSEQFF.

In its sample, this clone was seen many times. This rearrangement joins TRBV28 to TRBJ2-7, with D perhaps TRBD2 (7 bases). Germline V gene sequence: CDR1 MDHEN, CDR2 SYDVKM. V was pared by 7 bases and J by 5 bases, with 21 bases between. CDR3 length equals 15 residues. CDR3 sequence: CASTPVGGESHEQYF. CDR3 sequence (DNA): TGTGCCAGCACCCCAGTAGGGGGGGAGAGCCACGAGCAGTACTTC. The full variable domain, in which reference TRBV28 and TRBJ2-7 provide the parts outside the CDR3, is DVKVTQSSRYLVKRTGEKVFLECVQDMDHENMFWYRQDPGLGLRLIYFSYDVKMKEKGDIPEGYSVSREKKERFSLILESASTNQTSMYLCASTPVGGESHEQYFGPGTRLTVT.

This clone occurred many times. The gene calls are TRBV5-4 and TRBJ2-7; 7 positions match TRBD1. Germline CDR1 reads SGHNT; CDR2 reads YYREEE (reference sequence). The CDR3 spans 14 residues. V lost 0 bases to trimming and J lost 4 bases; unmatched junction nucleotides: 4. This chain's CDR3 is CASSLGDRAYEQYF. The CDR3 nucleotides are TGTGCCAGCAGCTTGGGGGACAGAGCATACGAGCAGTACTTC.

There are many counts of this clone. The chain is built from TRBV30 and TRBJ1-3; no definite D call. Trimming left V 2 bases short and J 5 bases short, with 16 bases between. Germline CDR1 reads GTSNPN; CDR2 reads SVGIG (reference sequence). The CDR3 has 15 residues. CDR3 in amino acids: CAWSYPLGVRNTIYF. In DNA, the CDR3 is TGTGCCTGGAGTTACCCCCTCGGAGTCCGAAACACCATATATTTT.

The table lists this clone with many counts. The rearrangement joins TRBV7-9 to TRBJ1-1; no firm D call. Germline V lookup: CDR1 SEHNR, CDR2 FQNEAQ (reference sequence). Trimming shortened V by 5 bases and J by 4 bases, and 8 bases separated the two germline ends. This CDR3 is built from 12 residues. The CDR3 protein is CASSQTATEAFF. The CDR3 nucleotides are TGTGCCAGCAGCCAAACAGCCACTGAAGCTTTCTTT.